The sequence of this TCR beta chain was determined in a study of tumor and adjacent non-tumor tissue in lung cancer. Trimming removed 7 bases from V and 0 bases from J, with 10 bases in between. The germline gives CDR1 MNHEY, CDR2 SVGEGT. This CDR3 spans 14 amino acids. There are many counts of this clonotype. TCRbeta libraries were built with three rounds of nested PCR, modified from ARM-PCR. TCRdb re-derived calls from the multiplex PCR reads in MiXCR, one entry per CDR3 protein. The sample lists some 99,000 distinct CDR3 sequences; approximately 71% were seen once. The template was RNA from unsorted bulk tissue.

Sequenced sample: lung tumor tissue. The sequence derives from a woman aged 60-75 years with non-small cell lung cancer. This chain links TRBV6-2 or TRBV6-3 with TRBJ1-5, with D unclear. Written as DNA, the CDR3 is TGTGCCAGCACCACCGGAAATAGCAATCAGCCCCAGCATTTT. It translates to CASTTGNSNQPQHF.